This T cell receptor (beta chain) was observed in a study of T cell responses to AZD1222 COVID-19 vaccine (TCRdb year 2021). Regarding the study in general: A total of about 230 trial participants underwent TCR sequencing, of whom some 210 received two doses of AZD1222 and around 25 received two doses of the MenACWY control vaccine. Trial participants were enrolled by age into subgroups of 18-55, 56-69 and 70-plus years, and 148, 28 and 57 TCR-sequenced participants, respectively, were included in these subgroups.

The CDR3 regions of human TCRbeta chains were subjected to immunosequencing. The original pipeline was this. TCRs in the repertoires were compared against a reference library of SARS-CoV-2-specific TCRs that had been generated with the MIRA antigen-specificity platform. Breadth was defined as the fraction of unique TCRs that were SARS-CoV-2-associated, and depth was defined as the fraction of total T cells that were SARS-CoV-2-associated. Using the MIRA data, each spike-specific TCR was mapped to the spike region that the TCR reacts to and placed in a CD4 or CD8 class. Log10-transformed breadth and depth values were compared by one-way ANOVA with Sidak's multiple comparisons tests. Held by TCRdb, this immuneACCESS table contains in-frame sequences only and omits some clones. Under half of the omission traces to an unresolved V gene where checked; the cause of the rest is unknown. V, J and clone size derive from that table, while D and trimming were established from the DNA sequence. The sample data list 150,000 to 200,000 clones, and around 90% of these were observed just once. The biggest ten clones account for more than 9% of the sample.

For this clone: No cognate antigen has been identified for it. There are no base qualities to consult, and no much larger clone falls within one base.

The time point label, read with the paper, signifies: about 28 days (+/-7) after the second vaccine dose. AZD1222 recipients given second doses at about 4 weeks or at about 12 weeks were pooled, since spike-specific TCR depth and breadth were not found to differ between the two schedules. The vaccinee samples were drawn from two UK trials, COV001 and COV002, one of which was a single-blind randomized controlled phase 2/3 trial testing AZD1222 (ChAdOx1 nCoV-19) in healthy adults. For TCRbeta chain sequencing, PBMC samples were collected from trial participants at day 0 and at day 28 after the second dose. Findings and caveats that apply to the study as a whole: Spike-specific TCR breadth and depth rose significantly after two AZD1222 doses compared with day 0 and with MenACWY recipients. Because no samples from the day 14 peak response were available, repertoires could be characterized only after the peak T cell response. Most participants were white British and females outnumbered males, and the authors suggested that clonal diversity may have been underestimated. The vaccine-associated CD4 TCRs covered the entire spike protein, and the dominant responses fell in regions 160-218 and 743-854. Conclusions about previously exposed vaccinees are limited because only six or seven AZD1222 recipients were SARS-CoV-2 seropositive at baseline. The 56-69-year group was small, and its depth increase did not reach significance, likely because of low power. Epitopes outside the regions mutated in the B.1.351 and B.1.1.7 variants were reportedly recognized by nearly half of the unique spike-specific TCRs.

The source material was peripheral blood, sampled 28 days after the second AZD1222 dose. The sequence came from an adult who received the AZD1222 COVID-19 vaccine.

The bases read TGTGCCAGCACAGGGGCCCCTAATTCACCCCTCCACTTT. Its protein is CASTGAPNSPLHF. The receptor chain draws on TRBV6-5 and TRBJ1-6; a tentative D call is TRBD1 (6 bases match). Sequences MNHEY (CDR1) and SVGAGI (CDR2) are obtained from the germline V gene. The CDR3 goes from the cysteine to the phenylalanine over 13 residues. Here the CDR3 DNA is all that survives: 39 bases in frame from base 1. V was cut back by 7 bases and J by 6 bases, leaving a gap of 10 bases between them.